This T cell receptor beta chain was observed in a study of blood T cell repertoires in COVID-19. Across the study: Acute and convalescent COVID-19 specimens originated in the United States, Italy and Spain. Sample material is recorded as cDNA or gDNA derived from T cells, B-cell-depleted T cells, or PBMCs.

This clone was recorded a few times. Enrolment of Seattle patients took place during active infection, and they were followed longitudinally. In the original processing: By means of reference gene primer amplification, nucleated cell counts were estimated. Profiled with immunoSEQ multiplex PCR; TCRdb holds only in-frame clones, not every one. V, J and clone size derive from that table, while D and trimming were established from the DNA sequence. Of some 110,000 clones in the sample, about 82% were seen once. Trimming took 5 bases from V and 2 from J; bases not matched to a gene: 5. The length of the CDR3 is 15 residues. CDR1 and CDR2 (germline): MNHEY, SMNVEV (reference sequence).

The receptor comes from an older man with COVID-19, enrolled during active disease. The sequencing input was peripheral blood. This chain joins TRBV27 and TRBJ2-5; TRBD2 matches 10 bases. CDR3 residues: CASSDSGRSQETQYF. CDR3 coding DNA: TGTGCCAGCAGTGATAGCGGGAGGTCTCAAGAGACCCAGTACTTC.